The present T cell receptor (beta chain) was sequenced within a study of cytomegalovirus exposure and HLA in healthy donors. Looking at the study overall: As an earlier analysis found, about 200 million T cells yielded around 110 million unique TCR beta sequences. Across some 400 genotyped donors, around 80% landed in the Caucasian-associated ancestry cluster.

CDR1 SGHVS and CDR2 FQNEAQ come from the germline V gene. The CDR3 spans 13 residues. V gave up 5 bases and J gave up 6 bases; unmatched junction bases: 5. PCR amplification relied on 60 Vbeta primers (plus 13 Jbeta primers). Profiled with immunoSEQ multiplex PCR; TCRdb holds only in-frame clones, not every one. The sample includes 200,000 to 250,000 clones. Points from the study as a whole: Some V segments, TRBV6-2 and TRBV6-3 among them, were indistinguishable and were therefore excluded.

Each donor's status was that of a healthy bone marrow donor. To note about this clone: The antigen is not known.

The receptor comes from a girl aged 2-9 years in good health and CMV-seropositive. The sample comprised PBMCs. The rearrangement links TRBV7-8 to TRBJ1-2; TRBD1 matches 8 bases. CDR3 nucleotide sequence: TGTGCCAGCAGCACCCGACAGGGGCATGGCTACACCTTC. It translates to CASSTRQGHGYTF.